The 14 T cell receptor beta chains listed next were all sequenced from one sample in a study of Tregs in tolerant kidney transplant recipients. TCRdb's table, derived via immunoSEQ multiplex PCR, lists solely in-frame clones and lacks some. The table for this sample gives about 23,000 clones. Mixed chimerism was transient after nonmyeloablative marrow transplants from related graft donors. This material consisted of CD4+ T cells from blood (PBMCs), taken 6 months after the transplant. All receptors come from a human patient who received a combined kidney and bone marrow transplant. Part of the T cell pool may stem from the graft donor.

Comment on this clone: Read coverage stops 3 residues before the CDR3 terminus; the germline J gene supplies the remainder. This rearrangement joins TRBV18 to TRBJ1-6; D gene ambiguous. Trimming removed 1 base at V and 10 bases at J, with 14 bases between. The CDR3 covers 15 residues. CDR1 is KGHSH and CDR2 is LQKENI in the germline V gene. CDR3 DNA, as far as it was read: TGTGCCAGCTCACCACTAGCTCAAGACGCGTCACCC. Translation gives CASSPLAQDASP. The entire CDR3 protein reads CASSPLAQDASPLHF. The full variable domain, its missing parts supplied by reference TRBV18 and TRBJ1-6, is NAGVMQNPRHLVRRRGQEARLRCSPMKGHSHVYWYRQLPEEGLKFMVYLQKENIIDESGMPKERFSAEFPKEGPSILRIQQVVRGDSAAYFCASSPLAQDASPLHFGNGTRLTVT.

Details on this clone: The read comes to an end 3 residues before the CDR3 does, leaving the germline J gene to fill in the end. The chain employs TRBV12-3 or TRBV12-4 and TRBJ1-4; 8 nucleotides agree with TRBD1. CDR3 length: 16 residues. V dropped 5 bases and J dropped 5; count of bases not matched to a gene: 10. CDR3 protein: CASSLRLTGANEKLFF. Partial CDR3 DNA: TGTGCCAGCAGTCTCCGACTGACAGGGGCAAATGAAAAA.

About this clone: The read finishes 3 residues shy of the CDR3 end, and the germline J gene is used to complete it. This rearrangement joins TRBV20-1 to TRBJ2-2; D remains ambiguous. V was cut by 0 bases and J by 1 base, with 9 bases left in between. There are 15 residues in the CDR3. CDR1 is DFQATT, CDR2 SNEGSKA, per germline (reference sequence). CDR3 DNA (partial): TGCAGTGCTAGAGATCGAGCGAAGAACACCGGGGAG. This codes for CSARDRAKNTGE. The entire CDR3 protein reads CSARDRAKNTGELFF.

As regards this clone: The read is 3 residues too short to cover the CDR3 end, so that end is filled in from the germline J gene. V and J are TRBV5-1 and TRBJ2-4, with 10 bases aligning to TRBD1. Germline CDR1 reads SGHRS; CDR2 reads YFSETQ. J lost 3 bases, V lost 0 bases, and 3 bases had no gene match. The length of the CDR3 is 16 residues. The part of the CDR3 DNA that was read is TGCGCCAGCAGCTTGGCGGACAGGGGGGGCAAAAACATT. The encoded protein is CASSLADRGGKNI. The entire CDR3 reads CASSLADRGGKNIQYF. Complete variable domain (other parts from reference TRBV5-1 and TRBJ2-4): KAGVTQTPRYLIKTRGQQVTLSCSPISGHRSVSWYQQTPGQGLQFLFEYFSETQRNKGNFPGRFSGRQFSNSRSEMNVSTLELGDSALYLCASSLADRGGKNIQYFGAGTRLSVL.

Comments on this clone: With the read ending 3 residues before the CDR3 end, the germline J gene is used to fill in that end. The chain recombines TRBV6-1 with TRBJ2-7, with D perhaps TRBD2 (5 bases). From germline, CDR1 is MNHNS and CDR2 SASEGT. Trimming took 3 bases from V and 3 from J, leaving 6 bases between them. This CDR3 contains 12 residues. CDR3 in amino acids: CASSEAGYEQYF. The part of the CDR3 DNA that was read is TGTGCCAGCAGTGAGGCGGGCTACGAG.

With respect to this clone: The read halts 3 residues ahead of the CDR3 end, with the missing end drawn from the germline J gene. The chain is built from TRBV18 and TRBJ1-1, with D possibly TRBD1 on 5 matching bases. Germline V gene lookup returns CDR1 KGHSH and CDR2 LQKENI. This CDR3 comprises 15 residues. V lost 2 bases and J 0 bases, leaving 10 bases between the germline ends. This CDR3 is CASSPSIGVNTEAFF. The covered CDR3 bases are TGTGCCAGCTCACCATCGATAGGGGTGAACACTGAA.

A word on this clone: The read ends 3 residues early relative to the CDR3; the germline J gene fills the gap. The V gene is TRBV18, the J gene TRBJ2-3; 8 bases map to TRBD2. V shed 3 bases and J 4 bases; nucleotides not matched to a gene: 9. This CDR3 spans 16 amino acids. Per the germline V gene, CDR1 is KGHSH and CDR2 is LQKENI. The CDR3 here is CASSPPGTSFADTQYF. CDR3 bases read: TGTGCCAGCTCACCCCCCGGGACTAGTTTTGCAGATACG. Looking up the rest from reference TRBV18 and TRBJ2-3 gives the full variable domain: NAGVMQNPRHLVRRRGQEARLRCSPMKGHSHVYWYRQLPEEGLKFMVYLQKENIIDESGMPKERFSAEFPKEGPSILRIQQVVRGDSAAYFCASSPPGTSFADTQYFGPGTRLTVL.

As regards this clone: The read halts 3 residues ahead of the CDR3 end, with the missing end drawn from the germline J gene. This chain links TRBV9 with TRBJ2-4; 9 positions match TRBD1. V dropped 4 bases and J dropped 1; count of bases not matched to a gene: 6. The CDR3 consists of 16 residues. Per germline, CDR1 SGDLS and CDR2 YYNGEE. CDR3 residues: CASSTTGGTAKNIQYF. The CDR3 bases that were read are TGTGCCAGCAGCACAACAGGGGGCACGGCCAAAAACATT.

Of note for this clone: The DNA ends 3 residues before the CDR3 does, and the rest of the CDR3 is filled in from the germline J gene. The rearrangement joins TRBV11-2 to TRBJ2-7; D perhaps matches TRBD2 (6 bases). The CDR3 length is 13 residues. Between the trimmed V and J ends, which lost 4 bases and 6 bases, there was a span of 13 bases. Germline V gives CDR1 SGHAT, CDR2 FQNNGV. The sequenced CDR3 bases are TGTGCCAGCAGCTCCTGGGGGGATTTCGAG. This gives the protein CASSSWGDFE. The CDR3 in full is CASSSWGDFEQYF.

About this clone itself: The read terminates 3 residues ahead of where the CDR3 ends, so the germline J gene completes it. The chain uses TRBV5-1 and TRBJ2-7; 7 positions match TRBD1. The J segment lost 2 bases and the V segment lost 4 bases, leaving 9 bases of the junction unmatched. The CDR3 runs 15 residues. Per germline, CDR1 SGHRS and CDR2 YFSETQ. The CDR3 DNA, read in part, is TGCGCCAGCAGCCCCGGGACAGTTAGGACCTACGAG. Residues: CASSPGTVRTYE. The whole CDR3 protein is CASSPGTVRTYEQYF.

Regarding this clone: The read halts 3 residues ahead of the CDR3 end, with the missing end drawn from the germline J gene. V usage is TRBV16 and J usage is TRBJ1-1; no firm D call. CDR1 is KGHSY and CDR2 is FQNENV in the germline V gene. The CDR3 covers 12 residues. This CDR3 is CASSPAGREAFF. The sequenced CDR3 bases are TGTGCCAGCAGCCCCGCGGGCAGGGAA.

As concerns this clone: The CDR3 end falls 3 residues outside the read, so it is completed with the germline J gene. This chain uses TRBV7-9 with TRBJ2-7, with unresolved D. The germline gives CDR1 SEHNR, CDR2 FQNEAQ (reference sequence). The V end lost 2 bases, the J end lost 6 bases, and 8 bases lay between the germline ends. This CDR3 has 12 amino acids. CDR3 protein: CASSLRVSEQYF. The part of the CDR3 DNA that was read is TGTGCCAGCAGCTTACGTGTCTCCGAG.

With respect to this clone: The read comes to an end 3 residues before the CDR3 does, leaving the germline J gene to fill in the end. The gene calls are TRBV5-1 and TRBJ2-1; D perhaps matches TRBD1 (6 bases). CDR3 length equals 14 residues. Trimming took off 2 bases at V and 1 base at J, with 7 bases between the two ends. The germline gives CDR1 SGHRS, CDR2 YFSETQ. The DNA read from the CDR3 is TGCGCCAGCAGCTTAGGGGGTTCCTACAATGAG. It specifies CASSLGGSYNE. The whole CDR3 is CASSLGGSYNEQFF.

Partial CDR3 DNA: TGTGCCAGCCCCCCGGGCGCGGGGGGCGAG. Translating it yields CASPPGAGGE. The CDR3, in full, reads CASPPGAGGEQYF. This chain links TRBV18 with TRBJ2-7; 8 bases line up with TRBD2. Sequencing ends 3 residues short of the CDR3 end; the germline J gene provides the rest. Trimming removed 8 bases from V and 6 bases from J; junction bases left unmatched: 9. Germline CDR1 and CDR2: KGHSH and LQKENI. The CDR3 is 13 amino acids.